This is a list of T cell receptor beta chains from one sample in a study of cytomegalovirus exposure and HLA in healthy donors. This table comes from immunoSEQ multiplex PCR, and its TCRdb copy is limited to in-frame clones, with some not included. The sample records 55,000 to 65,000 clones, 65% to 90% being singletons. What was sequenced was PBMCs. Receptors were obtained from a female donor in good health and CMV-seronegative. Both conserved end residues are part of each CDR3. A D gene is named only where the DNA matches it firmly. Clone size is shown for a subset of rows, as once, few, many or a class of expanded clone.

cdr3_nt: TGTGCCAGCAGTCAAACGACAGGGGTGGATCAGCCCCAGCATTTT
cdr3_aa: CASSQTTGVDQPQHF
v_call: TRBV6-1
j_call: TRBJ1-5
d_call: TRBD1
clone_size: -

cdr3_nt: TGTGCCAGCAGACGCAGGGGCACTGAAGCTTTCTTT
cdr3_aa: CASRRRGTEAFF
v_call: TRBV27
j_call: TRBJ1-1
d_call: -
clone_size: few

cdr3_nt: TGTGCCAGCAGCTCTGTAATAGGGGCGGCCAAAAACATTCAGTACTTC
cdr3_aa: CASSSVIGAAKNIQYF
v_call: TRBV5-6
j_call: TRBJ2-4
d_call: -
clone_size: -

cdr3_nt: TGTGCCAGCAGCATACCACTAGCGTACCAAGAGACCCAGTACTTC
cdr3_aa: CASSIPLAYQETQYF
v_call: TRBV11-2
j_call: TRBJ2-5
d_call: TRBD2
clone_size: few

cdr3_nt: TGTGCCAGTACCTGGGGAGGAGGGAACACTGAAGCTTTCTTT
cdr3_aa: CASTWGGGNTEAFF
v_call: TRBV19
j_call: TRBJ1-1
d_call: -
clone_size: -

cdr3_nt: TGTGCCAGCAGCGTAGGAGTAGCGGGAGGGAACAATGAGCAGTTCTTC
cdr3_aa: CASSVGVAGGNNEQFF
v_call: TRBV9
j_call: TRBJ2-1
d_call: TRBD2
clone_size: -

cdr3_nt: TGTGCCAGCAGTCCATCAGGGGAGAGTGGGACAGGGCTACACGAGCAGTACTTC
cdr3_aa: CASSPSGESGTGLHEQYF
v_call: TRBV28
j_call: TRBJ2-7
d_call: TRBD1
clone_size: -

cdr3_nt: TGTGCCAGCAGCCAAGATCGCGGCTATTATCAGCCCCAGCATTTT
cdr3_aa: CASSQDRGYYQPQHF
v_call: TRBV4-2
j_call: TRBJ1-5
d_call: -
clone_size: -

cdr3_nt: TGCGCCAGCAGCCTACGTCTGGGTCGCGGGGGATTTAGTTACGAGCAGTACTTC
cdr3_aa: CASSLRLGRGGFSYEQYF
v_call: TRBV4-1
j_call: TRBJ2-7
d_call: TRBD2
clone_size: -

cdr3_nt: TGTGCCAGCAGTTTCCCGGATGGCTACACCTTC
cdr3_aa: CASSFPDGYTF
v_call: TRBV2
j_call: TRBJ1-2
d_call: -
clone_size: -

cdr3_nt: TGTGCCAGCAGTGAGGAGGGGTGGGGCTATGGCTACACCTTC
cdr3_aa: CASSEEGWGYGYTF
v_call: TRBV28
j_call: TRBJ1-2
d_call: -
clone_size: -

cdr3_nt: TGTGCCAGCAGTTACAAGGGCAGGGGGTACTACAATGAGCAGTTCTTC
cdr3_aa: CASSYKGRGYYNEQFF
v_call: TRBV6-5
j_call: TRBJ2-1
d_call: TRBD1
clone_size: -

cdr3_nt: TGTGCCAGCAGCCCGAATAGCGGGGGCACAGATACGCAGTATTTT
cdr3_aa: CASSPNSGGTDTQYF
v_call: TRBV5-6
j_call: TRBJ2-3
d_call: TRBD2
clone_size: -

cdr3_nt: TGTGCCAGCAGTGAATTTTTACAGGCGTCTAATTCACCCCTCCACTTT
cdr3_aa: CASSEFLQASNSPLHF
v_call: TRBV25-1
j_call: TRBJ1-6
d_call: -
clone_size: once

cdr3_nt: TGTGCCAGCAGCTTAGTCTCAGCAGTGAGGTGGGATACGCAGTATTTT
cdr3_aa: CASSLVSAVRWDTQYF
v_call: TRBV7-6
j_call: TRBJ2-3
d_call: -
clone_size: -

cdr3_nt: TGTGCCAGCAGCCACACGGGACAGAACCAGGGCTATGGCTACACCTTC
cdr3_aa: CASSHTGQNQGYGYTF
v_call: TRBV5-5
j_call: TRBJ1-2
d_call: TRBD1
clone_size: few

cdr3_nt: TGTGCCAGCGACACGACGGGAGGGACGGGCGAGCAGTACTTC
cdr3_aa: CASDTTGGTGEQYF
v_call: TRBV7-9
j_call: TRBJ2-7
d_call: TRBD2
clone_size: -

cdr3_nt: TGTGCCAGCAGCTTAGCAGGGTACGAGCAGTACTTC
cdr3_aa: CASSLAGYEQYF
v_call: TRBV11-2
j_call: TRBJ2-7
d_call: -
clone_size: -

cdr3_nt: TGTGCCAGCAGTCCCCAGGGAAACACTGAAGCTTTCTTT
cdr3_aa: CASSPQGNTEAFF
v_call: TRBV6-6
j_call: TRBJ1-1
d_call: -
clone_size: -

cdr3_nt: TGTGCCAGTAGTTTCACTTTTGAAGGGGAGCTGTTTTTT
cdr3_aa: CASSFTFEGELFF
v_call: TRBV19
j_call: TRBJ2-2
d_call: -
clone_size: few

cdr3_nt: TGTGCCAGCAGCCGATACCGACTAGCGGGAGGCAATGAGCAGTTCTTC
cdr3_aa: CASSRYRLAGGNEQFF
v_call: TRBV14
j_call: TRBJ2-1
d_call: TRBD2
clone_size: -

cdr3_nt: TGCGCCAGCAGCCTGGACAGGGCGGTTGATAATTCACCCCTCCACTTT
cdr3_aa: CASSLDRAVDNSPLHF
v_call: TRBV5-1
j_call: TRBJ1-6
d_call: TRBD1
clone_size: few

cdr3_nt: TGTGCCAGCAGCTTAGGGGGGGTGGTAGCCAAAAACATTCAGTACTTC
cdr3_aa: CASSLGGVVAKNIQYF
v_call: TRBV7-9
j_call: TRBJ2-4
d_call: -
clone_size: -

cdr3_nt: TGTGCCAGCAGCTTGGCTGGGGCTCGAAACACCATATATTTT
cdr3_aa: CASSLAGARNTIYF
v_call: TRBV5-4
j_call: TRBJ1-3
d_call: -
clone_size: few

cdr3_nt: TGTGCCAGCAGGCCCAGGGTGAATGGCTACACCTTC
cdr3_aa: CASRPRVNGYTF
v_call: TRBV6-6
j_call: TRBJ1-2
d_call: -
clone_size: -

cdr3_nt: TGTGCCTGGAGTGTACGGGCTAGCGGGAGGAGGGGAGAGACCCAGTACTTC
cdr3_aa: CAWSVRASGRRGETQYF
v_call: TRBV30
j_call: TRBJ2-5
d_call: TRBD2
clone_size: once

cdr3_nt: TGTGCCAGCAGTCAGGGGTATAATTCACCCCTCCACTTT
cdr3_aa: CASSQGYNSPLHF
v_call: TRBV7-3
j_call: TRBJ1-6
d_call: -
clone_size: -

cdr3_nt: TGTGCCAGTAGTACGTCGACAGGGCGCGAGCAGTACTTC
cdr3_aa: CASSTSTGREQYF
v_call: TRBV19
j_call: TRBJ2-7
d_call: TRBD1
clone_size: -

cdr3_nt: TGTGCCAGCAGCGAAACTAGCGGGAGGGGTCTGAACAATGAGCAGTTCTTC
cdr3_aa: CASSETSGRGLNNEQFF
v_call: TRBV9
j_call: TRBJ2-1
d_call: TRBD2
clone_size: -

cdr3_nt: TGTGCCAGCAGCACTAAAACTCAGCCCCAGCATTTT
cdr3_aa: CASSTKTQPQHF
v_call: TRBV21-1
j_call: TRBJ1-5
d_call: -
clone_size: -

cdr3_nt: TGTGCCAGCAGTCCTACCCAGGGGGCGGGCTACACCTTC
cdr3_aa: CASSPTQGAGYTF
v_call: TRBV7-6
j_call: TRBJ1-2
d_call: TRBD1
clone_size: -

cdr3_nt: TGTGCCAGCAGTTCCCTGGGCAACTATGGCTACACCTTC
cdr3_aa: CASSSLGNYGYTF
v_call: TRBV28
j_call: TRBJ1-2
d_call: -
clone_size: -

cdr3_nt: TGTGCCAGCAGCGGGGGGGGGCAGAGGAATGAGCAGTTCTTC
cdr3_aa: CASSGGGQRNEQFF
v_call: TRBV9
j_call: TRBJ2-1
d_call: -
clone_size: -

cdr3_nt: TGTGCCAGCAGCTATGGACAGGGCAGAAACACCATATATTTT
cdr3_aa: CASSYGQGRNTIYF
v_call: TRBV7-6
j_call: TRBJ1-3
d_call: TRBD1
clone_size: -

cdr3_nt: TGTGCCAGCAGCTTATCATCCTTAGCAGATACGCAGTATTTT
cdr3_aa: CASSLSSLADTQYF
v_call: TRBV7-2
j_call: TRBJ2-3
d_call: -
clone_size: -

cdr3_nt: TGTGCCAGCAGTCCAACGGACAGGGCCTGGGACGAGCAGTACTTC
cdr3_aa: CASSPTDRAWDEQYF
v_call: TRBV6-5
j_call: TRBJ2-7
d_call: TRBD1
clone_size: -

cdr3_nt: TGTGCCAGCAGTTTATGGGGGGGTAGGGCCGACAATGAGCAGTTCTTC
cdr3_aa: CASSLWGGRADNEQFF
v_call: TRBV28
j_call: TRBJ2-1
d_call: -
clone_size: -

cdr3_nt: TGTGCCAGCAATAAAGGGGGGGCCTATAATTCACCCCTCCACTTT
cdr3_aa: CASNKGGAYNSPLHF
v_call: TRBV2
j_call: TRBJ1-6
d_call: -
clone_size: -

cdr3_nt: TGTGCCAGCGGATCACGACCCGACGGGAAGCCCCAGCATTTT
cdr3_aa: CASGSRPDGKPQHF
v_call: TRBV11-2
j_call: TRBJ1-5
d_call: -
clone_size: few

cdr3_nt: TGCGCCAGCAGCCAAGGGGACAGGGAAATTGGGGCCCAGTACTTC
cdr3_aa: CASSQGDREIGAQYF
v_call: TRBV4-1
j_call: TRBJ2-5
d_call: TRBD1
clone_size: -

cdr3_nt: TGTGCCAGCTCAGAAGGACAGAACACCGGCTACACCTTC
cdr3_aa: CASSEGQNTGYTF
v_call: TRBV18
j_call: TRBJ1-2
d_call: -
clone_size: -

cdr3_nt: TGTGCCATCAGTGAGCTGGGGGGGTCCTACGAGCAGTACTTC
cdr3_aa: CAISELGGSYEQYF
v_call: TRBV10-3
j_call: TRBJ2-7
d_call: TRBD2
clone_size: -